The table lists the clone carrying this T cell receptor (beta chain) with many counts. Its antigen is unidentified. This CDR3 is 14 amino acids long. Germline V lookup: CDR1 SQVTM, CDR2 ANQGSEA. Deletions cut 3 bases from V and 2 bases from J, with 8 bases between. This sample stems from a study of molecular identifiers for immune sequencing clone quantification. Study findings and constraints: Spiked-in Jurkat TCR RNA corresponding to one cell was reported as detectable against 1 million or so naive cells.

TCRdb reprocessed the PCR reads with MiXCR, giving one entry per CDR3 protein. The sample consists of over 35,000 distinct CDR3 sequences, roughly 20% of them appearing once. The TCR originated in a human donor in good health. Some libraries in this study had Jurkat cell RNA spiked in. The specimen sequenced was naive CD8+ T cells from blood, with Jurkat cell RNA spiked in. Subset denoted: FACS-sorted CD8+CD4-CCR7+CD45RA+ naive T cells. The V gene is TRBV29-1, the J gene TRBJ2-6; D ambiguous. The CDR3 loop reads CSVDDNAGANVLTF. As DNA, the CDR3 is TGCAGCGTTGACGACAACGCTGGGGCCAACGTCCTGACTTTC.